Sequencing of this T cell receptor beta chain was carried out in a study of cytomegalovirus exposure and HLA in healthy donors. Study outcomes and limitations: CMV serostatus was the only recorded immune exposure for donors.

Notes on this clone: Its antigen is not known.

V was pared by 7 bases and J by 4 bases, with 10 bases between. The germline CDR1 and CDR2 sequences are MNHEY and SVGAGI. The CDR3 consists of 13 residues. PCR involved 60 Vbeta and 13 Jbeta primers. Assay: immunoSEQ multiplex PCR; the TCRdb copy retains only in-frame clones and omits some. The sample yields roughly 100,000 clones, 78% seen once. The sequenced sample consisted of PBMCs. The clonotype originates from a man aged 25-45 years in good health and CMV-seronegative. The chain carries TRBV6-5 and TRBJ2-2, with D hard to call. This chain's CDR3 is CASTPPGTGELFF. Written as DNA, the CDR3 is TGTGCCAGCACCCCACCGGGCACCGGGGAGCTGTTTTTT.